The sequence of this T cell receptor (beta chain) was determined in a study of T cells in Graves' hyperthyroidism and ophthalmopathy. Study results and limitations: Ophthalmopathy was told apart from stable hyperthyroidism by a 13 V-J model.

Newly diagnosed hyperthyroidism patients aged 18 to 65 years had disease lasting under 2 months. Exclusion of patients followed from uncontrolled infection, other autoimmune disease, pregnancy or lactation. PBMCs were sourced from less than 12 ml fresh peripheral blood. The source material, RNA transcripts, was used to amplify TCR beta CDR3 regions. Using the HTBI primer set, a first-round RT-PCR was run on the TCR CDR3. Using its own MiXCR run on the multiplex PCR reads, TCRdb lists one record per CDR3 protein. The sample holds around 400,000 distinct CDR3 sequences, 25% seen once. The germline CDR1 and CDR2 sequences are LGHNT and FRNRAP. The V and J ends lost 5 bases and 10 bases, in that order; junction bases with no gene match: 12. The CDR3 spans 16 residues. This clonotype has ten or more counts. Antigen: not known.

The chain carries TRBV12-5 and TRBJ2-1; the match to TRBD2 covers 12 bases. This receptor was taken from a man aged 45-65 years with Graves' hyperthyroidism. Sequences were obtained from blood. The CDR3 bases are TGTGCTAGTGGTCCTGACCTCGGACTAGCGGGACGGGAGCAGTTCTTC. Encoded protein: CASGPDLGLAGREQFF.